What follows are 14 T cell receptor beta chains derived from one specimen sequenced in a study of patients and donors after allogeneic stem cell transplantation. TCRdb itself ran the RT-PCR reads through MiXCR, one entry per CDR3 protein. The sample has about 160,000 distinct CDR3 sequences, approximately 35% seen once; the top ten hold 40% to 55%. The material sequenced was blood, either unsorted or a sorted T cell fraction (not recorded which). These receptors were taken from a human donor who was either an allogeneic HSCT recipient or a stem cell or donor lymphocyte infusion donor (not recorded which). It is not recorded whose cells these are; they may come from a transplant donor.

This rearrangement joins TRBV6-1 to TRBJ1-6, with TRBD1 matching over 10 bases. The CDR3 totals 17 residues. The V gene's germline CDR1 is MNHNS and CDR2 SASEGT. Unmatched junction bases numbered 12, after V lost 7 bases and J lost 6 bases. The CDR3 nucleotides read TGTGCCAGCACCCTTTGGGACAGGGGCGCAAGTAATTCACCCCTCCACTTT. Its protein product is CASTLWDRGASNSPLHF.

This clonotype occurred a few times. The chain links TRBV3-1 to TRBJ1-2; D remains ambiguous. Germline V gene data show CDR1 as LGHDT and CDR2 as YNNKEL (reference sequence). CDR3 length: 13 residues. Trimming took off 2 bases at V and 6 bases at J, with 10 bases between the two ends. In DNA, the CDR3 is TGTGCCAGCAGCCAAAGTTCGTCGGATGGCTACACCTTC. It yields the protein CASSQSSSDGYTF. Filled out from reference TRBV3-1 and TRBJ1-2, the complete variable domain reads DTAVSQTPKYLVTQMGNDKSIKCEQNLGHDTMYWYKQDSKKFLKIMFSYNNKELIINETVPNRFSPKSPDKAHLNLHINSLELGDSAVYFCASSQSSSDGYTFGSGTRLTVV.

This clonotype was counted only a few times. The rearrangement joins TRBV6-5 to TRBJ1-1, with D unclear. The ends were cut back, 0 bases at V and 2 bases at J, with 7 bases in the middle. This CDR3 has 14 residues. Germline V gene lookup returns CDR1 MNHEY and CDR2 SVGAGI. CDR3 residues: CASSYSSLNTEAFF. The CDR3 nucleotides read TGTGCCAGCAGTTACTCGTCCCTCAACACTGAAGCTTTCTTT.

This sequence joins TRBV6-2 or TRBV6-3 and TRBJ1-4; D is ambiguous. Germline CDR1 is MNHEY and CDR2 is SVGEGT. V was trimmed by 7 bases and J by 7 bases, leaving 16 bases between them. This CDR3 spans 14 amino acids. DNA of the CDR3: TGTGCCAGCACCGAACCCGGAGGGAGTGAAAAACTGTTTTTT. The encoded protein is CASTEPGGSEKLFF.

The V and J genes are TRBV7-2 and TRBJ2-1; maybe TRBD1 (6 bases). The CDR3 consists of 14 residues. Germline CDR1 is SGHTA and CDR2 is FQGNSA. Between the trimmed V and J ends, which lost 6 bases and 0 bases, there was a span of 9 bases. This CDR3 reads CASRGGSSYNEQFF. The CDR3 nucleotides are TGTGCCAGCAGAGGGGGAAGCTCCTACAATGAGCAGTTCTTC.

This clonotype has ten or more counts. The chain joins TRBV12-3 or TRBV12-4 to TRBJ1-5, with 12 bases aligning to TRBD1. This CDR3 contains 18 residues. V shed 0 bases and J 3 bases; nucleotides not matched to a gene: 6. The DNA of the CDR3 is TGTGCCAGCAGTTTAGCTTTCGGGACAGGGGGCTTCAATCAGCCCCAGCATTTT. Translating it yields CASSLAFGTGGFNQPQHF.

Of note for this clonotype: A read error may produce the germline difference seen at one junction end. The rearrangement uses TRBV29-1 and TRBJ1-4; the match to TRBD1 covers 7 bases. The CDR3 extends over 13 amino acids. Germline V CDR1 and CDR2: SQVTM, ANQGSEA. The CDR3 here is CSVAGTANGKLFF. DNA for the CDR3: TGCAGCGTCGCCGGGACAGCTAATGGAAAACTGTTTTTT.

This clonotype has only a few counts. This sequence joins TRBV28 and TRBJ1-3; TRBD1 is a possible D gene (5 bases). This CDR3 comprises 15 residues. The germline V and J ends were trimmed by 4 bases and 3 bases, with 13 bases remaining between them. The germline V gene encodes CDR1 MDHEN and CDR2 SYDVKM. The CDR3 nucleotides are TGTGCCAGCAGTTCCGGGACGGCTCTTGGAAACACCATATATTTT. Translation: CASSSGTALGNTIYF.

This clonotype was found a few times. The chain has TRBV12-3 or TRBV12-4 and TRBJ1-2, with D maybe TRBD1 (6 bases). V was trimmed by 3 bases and J by 2 bases, leaving 10 bases between them. The CDR3 contains 14 residues. The CDR3 nucleotides read TGTGCCAGCAGTTTCCGGGGGCTCAACTATGGCTACACCTTC. Protein: CASSFRGLNYGYTF.

J is TRBJ2-2 and V is TRBV12-3 or TRBV12-4; D gene ambiguous. Trimming cost V 1 base and J 0 bases, with 6 bases left between them. This CDR3 is 15 amino acids long. The chain's CDR3 is CASSLGNPNTGELFF. The CDR3 DNA reads as TGTGCCAGCAGTTTAGGAAACCCGAACACCGGGGAGCTGTTTTTT.

The chain joins TRBV6-2 or TRBV6-3 to TRBJ2-5; tentatively, D is TRBD2 (5 bases). The CDR3 runs to 13 residues. V was shortened by 9 bases and J by 2 bases, with 13 bases between the two germline ends. CDR1 is MNHEY and CDR2 is SVGEGT in the germline V gene. The CDR3 DNA is TGTGCCAGTCGTTCCGGGGTTCAAGAGACCCAGTACTTC. Translation gives CASRSGVQETQYF.

Remarks on this clonotype: Relative to the germline gene, one junction end is altered; a read error may explain this. The V call is TRBV4-2, the J call TRBJ1-2; D remains unclear. The V gene's germline CDR1 is LGHNA and CDR2 YNFKEQ. CDR3 length equals 15 residues. The chain's CDR3 is CASSQVPTVPLMTPF. The CDR3 DNA is TGTGCCAGCAGCCAAGTCCCGACCGTCCCCCTCATGACTCCCTTC.

V and J are TRBV11-2 and TRBJ2-2; perhaps TRBD1 as D (5 bases). Germline V gene sequence: CDR1 SGHAT, CDR2 FQNNGV. There are 15 residues in the CDR3. V was pared by 5 bases and J by 6 bases, with 16 bases between. This chain's CDR3 is CASSPLVGLAGELFF. The DNA for the CDR3 is TGTGCCAGCAGCCCCCTCGTGGGGCTAGCCGGGGAGCTGTTTTTT.

The rearrangement joins TRBV12-3 or TRBV12-4 to TRBJ2-2, with D possibly being TRBD1 (5 bases). V lost 3 bases, J lost 1 base, and 9 bases lay in between. The CDR3 is 15 amino acids. CDR3 amino acids: CASSFKGLNTGELFF. The CDR3 coding sequence is TGTGCCAGCAGTTTCAAGGGGTTGAACACCGGGGAGCTGTTTTTT.